The present T cell receptor (beta chain) was sequenced within a study of blood T cells in healthy people across ages. This clonotype was seen a few times. With a J-beta primer mix and a sample-barcoded 5' primer, a second PCR ran about 6 to 11 cycles. TCRdb independently ran MiXCR on the 5' RACE reads; one entry per CDR3 protein. This table holds 1 million to 1.2 million distinct CDR3 sequences, 35% to 45% found once. This sequence was found in a man aged 18 to 30 in good health. Sequencing was carried out using blood.

The CDR3 loop is CASSNIGRDRGTDTQYF. CDR3 nucleotide sequence: TGTGCCAGCAGCAATATAGGCCGGGACAGGGGGACAGATACGCAGTATTTT. This chain links TRBV21-1 with TRBJ2-3; the DNA was not used to check the table's D call, TRBD1. TRBV21-1 is flagged as a pseudogene. The CDR3 loop spans 17 amino acids.